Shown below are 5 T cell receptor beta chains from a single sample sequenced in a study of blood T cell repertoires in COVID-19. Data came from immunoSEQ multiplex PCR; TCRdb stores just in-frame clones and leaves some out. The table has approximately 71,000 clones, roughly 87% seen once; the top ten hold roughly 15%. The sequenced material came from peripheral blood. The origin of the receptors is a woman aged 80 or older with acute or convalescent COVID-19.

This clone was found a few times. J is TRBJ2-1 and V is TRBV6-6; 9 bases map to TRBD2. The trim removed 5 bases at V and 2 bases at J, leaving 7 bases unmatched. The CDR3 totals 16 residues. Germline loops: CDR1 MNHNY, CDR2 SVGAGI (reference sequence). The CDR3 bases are TGTGCCAGCAGTAGCGGCAGACTAGCGGCCTACAATGAGCAGTTCTTC. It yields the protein CASSSGRLAAYNEQFF.

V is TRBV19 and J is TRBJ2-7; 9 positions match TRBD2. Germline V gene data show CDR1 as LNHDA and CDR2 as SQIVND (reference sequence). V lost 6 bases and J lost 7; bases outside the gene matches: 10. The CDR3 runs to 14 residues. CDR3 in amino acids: CASRRGRALGEQYF. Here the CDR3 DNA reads TGTGCCAGTAGGCGCGGGAGGGCCTTGGGGGAGCAGTACTTC. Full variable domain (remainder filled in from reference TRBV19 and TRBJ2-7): DGGITQSPKYLFRKEGQNVTLSCEQNLNHDAMYWYRQDPGQGLRLIYYSQIVNDFQKGDIAEGYSVSREKKESFPLTVTSAQKNPTAFYLCASRRGRALGEQYFGPGTRLTVT.

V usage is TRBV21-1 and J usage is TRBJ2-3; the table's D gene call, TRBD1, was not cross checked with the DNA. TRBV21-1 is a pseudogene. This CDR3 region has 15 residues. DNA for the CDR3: TGTGCCAGCAGCAAGGACAGGGCAAGCCCAGATACGCAGTATTTT. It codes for CASSKDRASPDTQYF.

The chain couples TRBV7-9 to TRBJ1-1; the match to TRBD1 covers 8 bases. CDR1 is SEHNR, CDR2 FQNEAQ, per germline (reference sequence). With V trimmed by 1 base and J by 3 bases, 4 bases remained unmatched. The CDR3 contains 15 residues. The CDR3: CASSLVQGADTEAFF. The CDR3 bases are TGTGCCAGCAGCTTAGTTCAGGGGGCAGACACTGAAGCTTTCTTT.

The CDR3 loop reads CASSPDRVNQPQHF. The CDR3 DNA follows: TGCGCCAGCAGCCCGGACAGGGTCAATCAGCCCCAGCATTTT. The chain combines TRBV4-3 with TRBJ1-5; 8 bases are a match to TRBD1. This CDR3 is built from 14 residues. The V and J ends lost 4 bases and 3 bases, in that order; junction bases with no gene match: 2. Germline CDR1 and CDR2: LGHNA and YSLEER.